This T cell receptor beta chain was sequenced in a study of identical twins. Study-wide results and limits: Reduced insertions were recorded for abundant cord blood beta clonotypes, with no such pattern in memory repertoires.

Template switching added a universal primer site; cDNA carried unique molecular identifiers. TCRdb re-analysed the 5' RACE reads in MiXCR, keeping a single row per CDR3 protein. The sample holds a few hundred thousand distinct CDR3 sequences, roughly a tenth seen once. This clonotype was detected many times. Its target is unknown. The sequence was obtained from a man aged 50 to 60 in good health. Material: memory T cells sorted from blood.

CDR3 sequence (DNA): TGCAGTGCTAGAGATCACAACTACGAGCAGTACTTC. Its translation is CSARDHNYEQYF. The rearrangement joins TRBV20-1 to TRBJ2-7; D is unclear. The V end was cut by 0 bases, the J end by 3 bases, with 6 bases between. This CDR3 region has 12 residues. Germline CDR1 and CDR2: DFQATT and SNEGSKA (reference sequence).